The entry below gives a single T cell receptor beta chain sequence along with its context. The antigen remains unidentified. The data derive from a study of CD8 T cells in Susac syndrome. Notes on the study in general: Individuals included in the TCR sequencing and HLA analysis were acknowledged by the study to be relatively few in number. Susac-specific public clones found in total CD8+ repertoires numbered some 17, and those in CD8+ TEMRA repertoires numbered five.

The authors carried out high-throughput sequencing of TCR beta. They applied it to CD8+ and CD4+ T cells obtained from blood. The CDR3 length is 13 residues. The V end lost 0 bases, the J end lost 8 bases, and 8 bases lay between the germline ends. Germline CDR1 LNHNV, CDR2 YYDKDF (reference sequence). When the RNA was reverse transcribed, random hexamers were used with an input of roughly 0.45 to 1 ug. immunoSEQ multiplex PCR amplified TCR beta CDR3 across 54 Vbeta, 13 Jbeta. TCRdb redid the calling of the immunoSEQ multiplex PCR reads with MiXCR, one entry per CDR3 protein. Among about 150,000 distinct CDR3 sequences listed, over 90% were seen once.

The specimen was CD8+ T cells from PBMCs. The chain recombines TRBV15 with TRBJ2-1; D gene unclear. This sequence originates from a human donor with Susac syndrome. This CDR3 is CATSREGFHEQFF. CDR3 nucleotides: TGTGCCACCAGCAGAGAAGGGTTCCATGAGCAGTTCTTC.